The rows below give T cell receptor beta chains drawn from one sample of a study of blood T cells in healthy people across ages. TCRdb processed the 5' RACE reads anew with MiXCR; each CDR3 protein has one entry. The sample lists hundreds of thousands of distinct CDR3 sequences, around two fifths occurring once. Sample: blood. The origin of the receptors is a man aged 60-69 years in good health. Both conserved end residues are trimmed from each CDR3. Fields, in order: D gene, J gene, V gene, clone size, CDR3 protein. D genes are given only for firm matches. A row's size may be missing; if present it is once, few, many or a size class.

d_gene: NA; j_gene: TRBJ1-6; v_gene: TRBV7-2; abundance: NA; CDR3aa: ASSLVGDSNSPLH
d_gene: TRBD1; j_gene: TRBJ2-1; v_gene: TRBV6-2/TRBV6-3; abundance: NA; CDR3aa: ATQTGGRRETQF
d_gene: NA; j_gene: TRBJ2-7; v_gene: TRBV20-1; abundance: many; CDR3aa: SAPPRSSSYEQY
d_gene: NA; j_gene: TRBJ1-1; v_gene: TRBV6-2/TRBV6-3; abundance: NA; CDR3aa: ASRTPYTEAF
d_gene: NA; j_gene: TRBJ2-2; v_gene: TRBV7-3; abundance: few; CDR3aa: ASRTNPTATGELF
d_gene: NA; j_gene: TRBJ2-7; v_gene: TRBV20-1; abundance: NA; CDR3aa: SARLPSSYEQY
d_gene: NA; j_gene: TRBJ2-7; v_gene: TRBV7-2; abundance: NA; CDR3aa: ASSTVGGKYEQY
d_gene: TRBD1; j_gene: TRBJ2-2; v_gene: TRBV4-3; abundance: NA; CDR3aa: ASSQEQGARTGELF
d_gene: NA; j_gene: TRBJ1-2; v_gene: TRBV6-5; abundance: NA; CDR3aa: ASRLDSSYGYT
d_gene: NA; j_gene: TRBJ2-1; v_gene: TRBV6-5; abundance: few; CDR3aa: ASSYTNSGEQF
d_gene: NA; j_gene: TRBJ1-2; v_gene: TRBV18; abundance: NA; CDR3aa: ASSPPAKSTGTGYT
d_gene: TRBD1; j_gene: TRBJ1-4; v_gene: TRBV12-3/TRBV12-4; abundance: few; CDR3aa: ASSWGTGRNEKLF
d_gene: TRBD2; j_gene: TRBJ2-1; v_gene: TRBV7-3; abundance: few; CDR3aa: ASSPRTSADEQF
d_gene: NA; j_gene: TRBJ2-5; v_gene: TRBV12-3/TRBV12-4; abundance: NA; CDR3aa: ANSRREQETQY